These 23 T cell receptor beta chains were all obtained from the same sample, sequenced in a study of CD8 T cells in Susac syndrome. Random hexamers were used to reverse transcribe an amount of roughly 0.45 to 1 ug RNA. One entry per CDR3 protein, called by TCRdb with MiXCR from the immunoSEQ multiplex PCR reads. The table lists around 110,000 distinct CDR3 sequences, roughly 94% of them singletons. What was sequenced was CD8+ T cells from PBMCs. Receptors originate from a human donor with Susac syndrome.

V and J are TRBV7-9 and TRBJ1-6; D remains unclear. Trimming removed 7 bases at V and 7 bases at J, with 14 bases between. Germline-derived CDR1 and CDR2 are SEHNR and FQNEAQ (reference sequence). CDR3 length: 14 amino acids. Written as DNA, the CDR3 is TGTGCCAGCACATCCGGCCCCATAAATTCACCCCTCCACTTT. This codes for CASTSGPINSPLHF.

V and J are TRBV12-5 and TRBJ1-1; D unresolved. This CDR3 spans 11 amino acids. Looked up from germline, CDR1 is LGHNT and CDR2 is FRNRAP. Deletions cut 3 bases from V and 7 bases from J, with 6 bases between. CDR3 sequence: CASGFSGEAFF. CDR3 nucleotides: TGTGCTAGTGGTTTCAGTGGTGAAGCTTTCTTT.

In DNA, the CDR3 is TGCAGCGGGGACGAGAACACTGAAGCTTTCTTT. This sequence encodes CSGDENTEAFF. This chain joins TRBV29-1 and TRBJ1-1; D is perhaps TRBD1 (5 bases). Germline V gene data show CDR1 as SQVTM and CDR2 as ANQGSEA. CDR3 length: 11 amino acids. V lost 7 bases, J lost 1 base, and 7 bases lay in between.

The chain employs TRBV27 and TRBJ1-6; 7 positions match TRBD1. The length of the CDR3 is 13 residues. Germline-derived CDR1 and CDR2 are MNHEY and SMNVEV (reference sequence). The ends lost 5 bases at V and 14 bases at J; junction bases unmatched: 9. CDR3 DNA: TGTGCCAGCAGTCAGGGGGGGGCTGGGGCCCTCCACTTT. It yields the protein CASSQGGAGALHF.

This clonotype was seen once. The chain is built from TRBV3-1 and TRBJ2-3; perhaps TRBD2 as D (8 bases). V lost 2 bases, J lost 6 bases, and 18 bases lay in between. From germline, CDR1 is LGHDT and CDR2 YNNKEL (reference sequence). The CDR3 has 16 residues. CDR3 protein: CASSQILADRSDTQYF. DNA of the CDR3: TGTGCCAGCAGCCAAATACTAGCGGACAGGTCGGATACGCAGTATTTT.

The chain has TRBV5-1 and TRBJ2-7; no firm D call. CDR3 length: 13 residues. Germline V CDR1 and CDR2: SGHRS, YFSETQ. V shed 1 base and J shed 2 bases, with 7 bases lying between them. In DNA form, the CDR3 reads TGCGCCAGCAGCTTGATCCAGGCCTACGAGCAGTACTTC. It specifies CASSLIQAYEQYF.

The V call is TRBV12-3 or TRBV12-4, the J call TRBJ2-2; 9 bases map to TRBD2. After removal of 4 bases from V and 5 bases from J, the junction contained 11 bases not matched to a gene. The CDR3 loop spans 17 amino acids. CDR3 nucleotide sequence: TGTGCCAGCAGTTCTTTAGCGGGGGCCACGGGGACCGGGGAGCTGTTTTTT. Protein product: CASSSLAGATGTGELFF.

The gene calls are TRBV5-6 and TRBJ2-1, with D maybe TRBD1 (6 bases). CDR3 length equals 16 residues. V shed 4 bases and J shed 1 base, with 15 bases lying between them. Per germline, CDR1 SGHDT and CDR2 YYEEEE. Here the CDR3 reads CASSPQGQGSYNEQFF. The CDR3 coding sequence is TGTGCCAGCAGCCCCCAAGGGCAGGGGTCCTACAATGAGCAGTTCTTC.

V usage is TRBV15 and J usage is TRBJ2-7; a possible D gene is TRBD1 (6 bases). The germline V gene encodes CDR1 LNHNV and CDR2 YYDKDF (reference sequence). The ends were cut back, 0 bases at V and 4 bases at J, with 13 bases in the middle. CDR3 size: 15 residues. The CDR3 nucleotides read TGTGCCACCAGCAGAGACAGGGGTAAACTTTACGAGCAGTACTTC. This codes for CATSRDRGKLYEQYF. Looking up the rest from reference TRBV15 and TRBJ2-7 gives the full variable domain: DAMVIQNPRYQVTQFGKPVTLSCSQTLNHNVMYWYQQKSSQAPKLLFHYYDKDFNNEADTPDNFQSRRPNTSFCFLDIRSPGLGDTAMYLCATSRDRGKLYEQYFGPGTRLTVT.

V usage is TRBV29-1 and J usage is TRBJ1-1; D unclear. CDR1 and CDR2 from the germline V gene are SQVTM and ANQGSEA. Trimming took off 2 bases at V and 7 bases at J, with 11 bases between the two ends. CDR3 length: 12 residues. Written as DNA, the CDR3 is TGCAGCGTTGAACGGGATTCGGGTGAAGCTTTCTTT. Its protein product is CSVERDSGEAFF.

V is TRBV6-5 and J is TRBJ2-1, with 8 bases that match TRBD2. This CDR3 is built from 15 residues. The V gene end was trimmed by 4 bases and the J gene end by 4 bases; junction bases not matched to a gene: 6. Germline V gene lookup returns CDR1 MNHEY and CDR2 SVGAGI. CDR3 in DNA: TGTGCCAGCAGTTTCGGGGGGGGAACTTACAATGAGCAGTTCTTC. Translated: CASSFGGGTYNEQFF.

The chain joins TRBV5-6 to TRBJ2-7; no definite D call. The CDR3 consists of 15 residues. CDR1 and CDR2 (germline): SGHDT, YYEEEE. Trimming removed 1 base from V and 0 bases from J, with 11 bases in between. The CDR3: CASSLLQEISYEQYF. CDR3 in DNA: TGTGCCAGCAGCTTGCTACAAGAAATCTCCTACGAGCAGTACTTC.

The rearrangement links TRBV9 to TRBJ2-3; D unclear. CDR1 SGDLS and CDR2 YYNGEE come from the germline V gene. V lost 0 bases and J 0 bases, leaving 8 bases between the germline ends. CDR3 size: 15 residues. This chain's CDR3 is CASSVVEISTDTQYF. For the CDR3, the DNA is TGTGCCAGCAGCGTAGTCGAGATTAGCACAGATACGCAGTATTTT. The whole variable domain, remainder taken from reference TRBV9 and TRBJ2-3, is DSGVTQTPKHLITATGQRVTLRCSPRSGDLSVYWYQQSLDQGLQFLIQYYNGEERAKGNILERFSAQQFPDLHSELNLSSLELGDSALYFCASSVVEISTDTQYFGPGTRLTVL.

The chain joins TRBV27 to TRBJ2-7, with 9 bases aligning to TRBD1. CDR3 size: 16 residues. V trimming: 4 bases; J trimming: 3 bases; junction bases outside the gene matches: 10. Germline V lookup: CDR1 MNHEY, CDR2 SMNVEV (reference sequence). CDR3 loop: CASSSYTGTGFYEQYF. CDR3 DNA sequence: TGTGCCAGCAGTTCCTACACCGGGACAGGGTTCTACGAGCAGTACTTC.

CDR3 in DNA: TGTGCCAGCAGCTCCTCCGGGACAGGGGTGGGCGAGCAGTTCTTC. Translating gives CASSSSGTGVGEQFF. This chain connects TRBV7-9 to TRBJ2-1, with 10 bases aligning to TRBD1. The CDR3 consists of 15 residues. J gave up 10 bases and V 4 bases, and 10 bases lay outside the gene matches. CDR1 and CDR2 from the germline V gene are SEHNR and FQNEAQ (reference sequence).

The rearrangement uses TRBV13 and TRBJ2-5; 8 nucleotides align to TRBD2. Per the germline V gene, CDR1 is PRHDT and CDR2 is FYEKMQ (reference sequence). With 5 bases clipped from V and 1 base from J, the junction kept 3 bases outside the gene matches. The CDR3 has 14 residues. CDR3 nucleotides: TGTGCCAGCAGCACGCGGGGGGCCCAAGAGACCCAGTACTTC. Amino acids: CASSTRGAQETQYF. Filled out from reference TRBV13 and TRBJ2-5, the complete variable domain reads AAGVIQSPRHLIKEKRETATLKCYPIPRHDTVYWYQQGPGQDPQFLISFYEKMQSDKGSIPDRFSAQQFSDYHSELNMSSLELGDSALYFCASSTRGAQETQYFGPGTRLLVL.

The V and J genes are TRBV4-1 and TRBJ2-3; a weak D match, TRBD1 (5 bases). CDR1 MGHRA and CDR2 YSYEKL come from the germline V gene. V lost 5 bases and J 1 base, leaving 16 bases between the germline ends. The CDR3 runs 16 residues. This chain's CDR3 is CASSSASRGGTDTQYF. CDR3 nucleotides: TGCGCCAGCAGCTCAGCTAGTAGGGGTGGCACAGATACGCAGTATTTT.

J is TRBJ1-2 and V is TRBV7-6; the match to TRBD1 covers 9 bases. J lost 5 bases, V lost 5 bases, and 3 bases had no gene match. Looked up from germline, CDR1 is SGHVS and CDR2 is FNYEAQ. CDR3 length equals 13 residues. CDR3 protein: CASSKDRGYGYTF. The DNA of the CDR3 is TGTGCCAGCAGCAAGGACAGGGGATATGGCTACACCTTC.

The V gene is TRBV15, the J gene TRBJ2-5; 9 nucleotides line up with TRBD1. CDR3 length: 15 amino acids. The V and J ends lost 7 bases and 5 bases, in that order; junction bases with no gene match: 11. Germline-derived CDR1 and CDR2 are LNHNV and YYDKDF (reference sequence). The DNA for the CDR3 is TGTGCCACCATCTCCAGCCAAGACAGGGGGGAGACCCAGTACTTC. It specifies CATISSQDRGETQYF.

This chain uses TRBV25-1 with TRBJ2-1; possibly TRBD1 or TRBD2 for D (6 bases each). CDR1 is MGHDK, CDR2 SYGVNS, per germline. Trimming left V 3 bases short and J 4 bases short, with 16 bases between. This CDR3 region has 16 residues. The DNA of the CDR3 is TGTGCCAGCAGTGACACGGGGGCCTTATCGTACAATGAGCAGTTCTTC. Translation gives CASSDTGALSYNEQFF.

The chain uses TRBV27 and TRBJ1-2; perhaps TRBD1 as D (5 bases). The CDR3 runs to 13 residues. V was cut by 5 bases and J by 4 bases, with 11 bases left in between. CDR1 MNHEY and CDR2 SMNVEV come from the germline V gene (reference sequence). CDR3 nucleotide sequence: TGTGCCAGCAGTCCCGACAGATTCTATGGCTACACCTTC. Its translation is CASSPDRFYGYTF.

The V gene is TRBV20-1, the J gene TRBJ2-7, with TRBD1 identical over 12 bases. Germline V gene sequence: CDR1 DFQATT, CDR2 SNEGSKA (reference sequence). V dropped 5 bases and J dropped 2; count of bases not matched to a gene: 7. The CDR3 is 15 residues long. The CDR3 DNA reads as TGCAGTGCTGAGGGACAGGGGGCGAACACCTACGAGCAGTACTTC. Protein product: CSAEGQGANTYEQYF.

The chain couples TRBV4-3 to TRBJ2-1; D gene ambiguous. The V gene's germline CDR1 is LGHNA and CDR2 YSLEER. V was shortened by 0 bases and J by 9 bases, with 9 bases between the two germline ends. The CDR3 has 13 amino acids. The CDR3 region has the DNA TGCGCCAGCAGCCAAGATCATGGTAGTGAGCAGTTCTTC. Its translation is CASSQDHGSEQFF.